The 23 T cell receptor beta chains below all came from one sample that was sequenced in a study of T-cell reconstitution after alpha-beta-depleted transplantation in children. Library preparation (for TCRbeta) was performed with unique molecular identifiers. TCRdb reprocessed the PCR reads via MiXCR and lists one record per CDR3 protein. The sample gives about 540,000 distinct CDR3 sequences, approximately 20% of which show up once; 3% to 4% is in the top ten. The sequenced sample was PBMCs from the stem cell graft donor, obtained from the stem cell graft. The source is a human donor who donated a stem cell graft to a child with acute lymphoblastic leukemia.

The chain combines TRBV5-1 with TRBJ2-5, with 11 bases aligning to TRBD1. V shed 5 bases and J 5 bases; nucleotides not matched to a gene: 8. The CDR3 totals 15 residues. The V gene's germline CDR1 is SGHRS and CDR2 YFSETQ. In DNA, the CDR3 is TGCGCCAGCAGACGAGGACAGGGGGCGGCGGAGACCCAGTACTTC. Translated, it gives CASRRGQGAAETQYF.

The chain is built from TRBV19 and TRBJ1-5; no definite D call. The CDR3 is 14 residues long. Looked up from germline, CDR1 is LNHDA and CDR2 is SQIVND (reference sequence). The V gene lost 8 bases and the J gene lost 4 bases, with 15 bases spanning the gap. In DNA, the CDR3 is TGTGCCAGTCAGTCTCAGGAATTAAATCAGCCCCAGCATTTT. Amino acids: CASQSQELNQPQHF.

In DNA form, the CDR3 reads TGTGCCAGCAGCCAAGCCTTGATAGGTGAGCGTTCATACTACGAGCAGTACTTC. Protein: CASSQALIGERSYYEQYF. The chain has TRBV3-1 and TRBJ2-7; no definite D call. Per the germline V gene, CDR1 is LGHDT and CDR2 is YNNKEL (reference sequence). The CDR3 extends over 18 amino acids. V was shortened by 1 base and J by 3 bases, with 22 bases between the two germline ends.

This clonotype was recorded only once. The J gene is TRBJ1-1, the V gene TRBV9; D ambiguous. The CDR3 is made up of 15 amino acids. In germline, CDR1 is SGDLS, CDR2 YYNGEE. V was clipped by 1 base and J by 1 base, with 11 bases between them. CDR3 sequence reads: CASSVLGEGNTEAFF. The CDR3 DNA follows: TGTGCCAGCAGCGTACTTGGGGAGGGGAACACTGAAGCTTTCTTT.

This clonotype occurred a few times. This chain connects TRBV6-1 to TRBJ1-5, with D tentatively TRBD1 (5 bases). The CDR3 extends over 15 amino acids. The V gene lost 4 bases and the J gene lost 2 bases, with 12 bases spanning the gap. The germline V gene has CDR1 MNHNS and CDR2 SASEGT. As DNA, the CDR3 is TGTGCCAGCAGTGGGGGGGGATTGGGCAATCAGCCCCAGCATTTT. Protein: CASSGGGLGNQPQHF.

This clonotype has a count of ten or more. V gene TRBV10-2 combines with J gene TRBJ2-7; D is unclear. V was trimmed by 4 bases and J by 3 bases, leaving 4 bases between them. Germline V gene lookup returns CDR1 WSHSY and CDR2 SAAADI. This CDR3 is built from 11 residues. Written as DNA, the CDR3 is TGCGCCAGCAGTGCCGACTACGAGCAGTACTTC. The encoded protein is CASSADYEQYF.

This clonotype showed up just a few times. This rearrangement joins TRBV20-1 to TRBJ2-2; D is tentatively TRBD1 or TRBD2 (5 bases each). Germline CDR1 DFQATT, CDR2 SNEGSKA (reference sequence). The ends were cut back, 6 bases at V and 7 bases at J, with 21 bases in the middle. CDR3 length equals 15 residues. The CDR3 sequence: CSAGARGRLNGELFF. DNA for the CDR3: TGCAGTGCCGGGGCAAGGGGACGCTTGAACGGGGAGCTGTTTTTT.

This clonotype was observed a handful of times. This chain links TRBV6-1 with TRBJ1-1, with 9 bases fitting TRBD1. The CDR3 runs to 14 residues. In germline, CDR1 is MNHNS, CDR2 SASEGT. The J segment lost 6 bases and the V segment lost 5 bases, leaving 7 bases of the junction unmatched. For the CDR3, the DNA is TGTGCCAGCAGTCCCGGGACAGGGAGGGCTGAAGCTTTCTTT. This encodes CASSPGTGRAEAFF.

This clonotype turned up a few times. The J gene is TRBJ1-5, the V gene TRBV5-1; TRBD1 matches 8 bases. The CDR3 totals 16 residues. Germline CDR1 SGHRS, CDR2 YFSETQ. J was trimmed by 2 bases and V by 1 base; bases with no gene match: 5. For the CDR3, the DNA is TGCGCCAGCAGCTTGTCAGGGGGCAATGGCAATCAGCCCCAGCATTTT. Residues: CASSLSGGNGNQPQHF.

The chain uses TRBV20-1 and TRBJ2-1, with D tentatively TRBD2 (7 bases). Between the trimmed V and J ends, which lost 4 bases and 1 base, there was a span of 11 bases. Germline V gene sequence: CDR1 DFQATT, CDR2 SNEGSKA (reference sequence). The CDR3 length is 14 residues. The CDR3 bases are TGCAGTGCTATCGGGGGGCGATCCTACAATGAGCAGTTCTTC. This gives the protein CSAIGGRSYNEQFF.

The chain carries TRBV12-3 or TRBV12-4 and TRBJ2-7, with 10 bases identical to TRBD2. The V and J ends lost 5 bases and 0 bases, in that order; junction bases with no gene match: 7. The CDR3 spans 16 residues. CDR3 coding DNA: TGTGCCAGCAGTCCAGCGGGAGGGCCGGGCTCCTACGAGCAGTACTTC. This translates into CASSPAGGPGSYEQYF.

This clonotype was picked up many times. The chain links TRBV5-1 to TRBJ2-3; 11 bases are a match to TRBD2. J gave up 2 bases and V 7 bases, and 3 bases lay outside the gene matches. Germline V gives CDR1 SGHRS, CDR2 YFSETQ. This CDR3 region has 14 residues. The CDR3 DNA follows: TGCGCCAGCCGACTAGCGGGAAACACAGATACGCAGTATTTT. It is translated as CASRLAGNTDTQYF.

The chain is built from TRBV7-3 and TRBJ2-1, with 11 bases identical to TRBD2. Germline CDR1 reads SGHTA; CDR2 reads FQGTGA. The CDR3 sequence is 17 residues long. The J segment lost 1 base and the V segment lost 4 bases, leaving 6 bases of the junction unmatched. In DNA, the CDR3 is TGTGCCAGCAGCTCAGGGGGACTAGCGGTATCCTACAATGAGCAGTTCTTC. Amino acids: CASSSGGLAVSYNEQFF.

The chain employs TRBV12-3 or TRBV12-4 and TRBJ1-1; tentative D call: TRBD1 (6 bases). With 4 bases removed from V and 12 bases from J, the gap between germline ends came to 33 bases. The CDR3 is 18 residues long. The CDR3 region is CASSSPFIPIDRIPDTFF. CDR3 DNA sequence: TGTGCCAGCAGTTCGCCATTCATCCCTATTGACAGGATACCAGACACTTTCTTT.

This clonotype was found a few times. The rearrangement links TRBV29-1 to TRBJ2-2; maybe TRBD2 (6 bases). Germline CDR1 is SQVTM and CDR2 is ANQGSEA. CDR3 length equals 18 residues. Trimming took off 0 bases at V and 7 bases at J, with 24 bases between the two ends. This CDR3 reads CSVEERATRGPLGGELFF. CDR3 in DNA: TGCAGCGTTGAAGAGCGGGCGACTAGGGGACCGCTTGGCGGGGAGCTGTTTTTT.

V gene TRBV7-9 combines with J gene TRBJ2-7; tentative D call: TRBD1 (6 bases). This CDR3 spans 13 amino acids. Between the trimmed V and J ends, which lost 6 bases and 4 bases, there was a span of 13 bases. Germline lookup yields CDR1 SEHNR and CDR2 FQNEAQ (reference sequence). The CDR3 is CASSPEGVYEQYF. The CDR3 bases are TGTGCCAGCAGTCCTGAGGGGGTTTACGAGCAGTACTTC.

This clonotype has only a few counts. The chain is built from TRBV9 and TRBJ1-5; no clear D gene. The CDR3 sequence is 14 residues long. V shed 0 bases and J shed 1 base, with 5 bases lying between them. CDR1 is SGDLS, CDR2 YYNGEE, per germline. As DNA, the CDR3 is TGTGCCAGCAGCGTAGAAGGCAGCAATCAGCCCCAGCATTTT. Translated: CASSVEGSNQPQHF.

The chain couples TRBV20-1 to TRBJ2-1; 8 bases match TRBD2. V lost 2 bases to trimming and J lost 0 bases; unmatched junction nucleotides: 3. CDR1 is DFQATT and CDR2 is SNEGSKA in the germline V gene (reference sequence). This CDR3 spans 15 amino acids. CDR3 sequence reads: CSARYGRASYNEQFF. The CDR3 DNA sequence: TGCAGTGCTAGATACGGGAGGGCCTCCTACAATGAGCAGTTCTTC.

The chain couples TRBV12-3 or TRBV12-4 to TRBJ2-4; the D call may be TRBD1 or TRBD2 (6 bases each). This CDR3 has 14 residues. The V end lost 3 bases, the J end lost 6 bases, and 12 bases lay between the germline ends. The CDR3 nucleotides are TGTGCCAGCAGTTTTCGGGGGCTCGGAAACATTCAGTACTTC. Its translation is CASSFRGLGNIQYF.

V usage is TRBV3-1 and J usage is TRBJ2-1; the match to TRBD2 covers 15 bases. The germline gives CDR1 LGHDT, CDR2 YNNKEL (reference sequence). This CDR3 region has 19 residues. V dropped 4 bases and J dropped 4; count of bases not matched to a gene: 11. The CDR3 region is CASSPRTSGGGGVYNEQFF. CDR3 bases: TGTGCCAGCAGCCCACGGACTAGCGGGGGGGGAGGGGTTTACAATGAGCAGTTCTTC.

This clonotype was seen more than once but under ten times. V usage is TRBV27 and J usage is TRBJ1-6, with a possible D match to TRBD1 (6 bases). The CDR3 contains 15 residues. The V end lost 3 bases, the J end lost 6 bases, and 12 bases lay between the germline ends. Germline CDR1 MNHEY, CDR2 SMNVEV (reference sequence). For the CDR3, the DNA is TGTGCCAGCAGTTTTACAGGGCATGTTAATTCACCCCTCCACTTT. Translated, it gives CASSFTGHVNSPLHF.

The chain carries TRBV6-1 and TRBJ2-5; D uncertain. Trimming shortened V by 4 bases and J by 4 bases, and 19 bases separated the two germline ends. The CDR3 length is 16 residues. Germline CDR1 reads MNHNS; CDR2 reads SASEGT. CDR3 sequence (DNA): TGTGCCAGCAGTGCCAAAAGAGCCCCGATGGGAGAGACCCAGTACTTC. The encoded protein is CASSAKRAPMGETQYF.

V usage is TRBV5-1 and J usage is TRBJ2-7; 10 nucleotides align to TRBD1. Germline CDR1 SGHRS, CDR2 YFSETQ. The CDR3 is made up of 13 amino acids. V shed 7 bases and J 3 bases; nucleotides not matched to a gene: 4. The CDR3 DNA is TGCGCCAGCGGCGGGACAGGGGTCTACGAGCAGTACTTC. Protein sequence: CASGGTGVYEQYF.